The T cell receptor beta chain under discussion was sequenced for a study of T cells in Graves' hyperthyroidism and ophthalmopathy. Ophthalmopathy in the patients scored at least 3 on Clinical Activity Score and at least 4 on NOSPECS grade, lasting under 3 months. This clonotype showed up many times. This CDR3 has 13 residues. Trimming took off 0 bases at V and 9 bases at J, with 7 bases between the two ends. Germline-derived CDR1 and CDR2 are SGDLS and YYNGEE. Amplification yielded TCR beta CDR3 regions, with RNA transcripts as the source. A first-round RT-PCR of the TCR CDR3 used the HTBI primer set. Each CDR3 protein gets one entry after TCRdb re-called the multiplex PCR reads with MiXCR. The sample holds more than 300,000 distinct CDR3 sequences, 15% to 20% seen once.

This chain links TRBV9 with TRBJ1-6, with a tentative D call TRBD1 (5 bases). The sequencing sample was made of blood. The source of this sequence is a man between 18 and 29 years old with Graves' ophthalmopathy. The CDR3 nucleotides read TGTGCCAGCAGCGTAGCCGGGGGTTCACCCCTCCACTTT. Amino acid sequence: CASSVAGGSPLHF.